The T cell receptor (beta chain) described here comes from a study of T cells in Graves' hyperthyroidism and ophthalmopathy. The study's findings and limits: Model output signaled ophthalmopathy a median about seven months ahead of onset.

This clonotype was detected only a few times. Its antigen is currently unknown. Ophthalmopathy in the patients scored at least 3 on Clinical Activity Score and at least 4 on NOSPECS grade, lasting under 3 months. Every diagnosis used clinical symptoms, serum thyroxine and TRAb, thyroid ultrasound and orbital computed tomography. Germline CDR1 reads SEHNR; CDR2 reads FQNEAQ (reference sequence). The CDR3 spans 18 residues. Germline trimming cut 5 bases from V and 3 bases from J; bases unmatched to any gene: 17. Template material for amplifying TCR beta CDR3 regions consisted of RNA transcripts. HTBI primers were employed in a first-round RT-PCR of the TCR CDR3. From the multiplex PCR reads, TCRdb called clonotypes with MiXCR, one entry per CDR3 protein. Among a few hundred thousand distinct CDR3 sequences listed, about a sixth were seen once.

The chain couples TRBV7-9 to TRBJ1-1; 8 bases agree with TRBD1. This TCR was sampled from a woman in her forties with Graves' ophthalmopathy. The specimen was blood. The CDR3 nucleotides read TGTGCCAGCAGCCTTCCCAGGGGTGGGGACAGGTCATACACTGAAGCTTTCTTT. It translates to CASSLPRGGDRSYTEAFF.